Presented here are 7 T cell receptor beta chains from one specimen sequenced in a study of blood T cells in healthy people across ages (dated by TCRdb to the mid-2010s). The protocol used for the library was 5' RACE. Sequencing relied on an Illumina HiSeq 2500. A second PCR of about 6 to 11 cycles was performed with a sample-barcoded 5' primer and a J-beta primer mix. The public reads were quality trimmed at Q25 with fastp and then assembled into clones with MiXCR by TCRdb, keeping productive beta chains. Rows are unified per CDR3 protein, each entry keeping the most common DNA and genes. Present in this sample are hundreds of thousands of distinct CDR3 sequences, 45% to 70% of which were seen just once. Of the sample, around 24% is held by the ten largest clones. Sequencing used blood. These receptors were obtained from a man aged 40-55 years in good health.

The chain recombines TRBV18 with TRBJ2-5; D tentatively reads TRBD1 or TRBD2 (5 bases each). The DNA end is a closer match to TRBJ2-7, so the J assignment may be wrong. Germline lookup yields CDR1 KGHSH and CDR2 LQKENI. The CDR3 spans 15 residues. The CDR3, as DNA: TGTGCCAGCCGACTCACGGGACGGGCCTCGGACGAGCAGTACTTC. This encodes CASRLTGRASDEQYF.

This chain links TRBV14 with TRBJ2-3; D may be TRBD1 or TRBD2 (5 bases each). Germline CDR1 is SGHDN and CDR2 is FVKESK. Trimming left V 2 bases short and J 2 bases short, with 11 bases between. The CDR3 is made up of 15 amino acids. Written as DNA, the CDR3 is TGTGCCAGCAGCCAATCCGGGGCCTACACAGATACGCAGTATTTT. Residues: CASSQSGAYTDTQYF.

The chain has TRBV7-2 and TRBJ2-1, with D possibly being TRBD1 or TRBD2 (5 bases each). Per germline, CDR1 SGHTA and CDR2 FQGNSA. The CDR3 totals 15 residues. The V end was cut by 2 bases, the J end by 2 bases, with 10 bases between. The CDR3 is CASSLYGGPYNEQFF. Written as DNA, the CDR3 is TGTGCCAGCAGCTTATATGGGGGACCCTACAATGAGCAGTTCTTC.

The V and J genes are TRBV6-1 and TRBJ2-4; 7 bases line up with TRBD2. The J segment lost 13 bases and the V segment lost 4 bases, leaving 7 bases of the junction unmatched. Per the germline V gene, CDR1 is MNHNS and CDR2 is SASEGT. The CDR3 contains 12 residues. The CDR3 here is CASSVGLREQYF. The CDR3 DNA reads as TGTGCCAGCAGTGTGGGGTTGCGGGAGCAGTACTTC.

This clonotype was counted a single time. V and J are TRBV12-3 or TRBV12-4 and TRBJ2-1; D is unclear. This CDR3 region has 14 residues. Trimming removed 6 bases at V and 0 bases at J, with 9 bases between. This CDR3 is CASRIQSSYNEQFF. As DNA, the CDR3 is TGTGCCAGCAGGATTCAGAGCTCCTACAATGAGCAGTTCTTC.

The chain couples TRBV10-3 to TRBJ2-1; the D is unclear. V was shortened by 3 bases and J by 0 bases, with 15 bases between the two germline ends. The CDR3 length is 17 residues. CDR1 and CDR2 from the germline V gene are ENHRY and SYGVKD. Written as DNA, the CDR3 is TGTGCCATCAGTGACATAGCACTCCCTAGCTCCTACAATGAGCAGTTCTTC. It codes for CAISDIALPSSYNEQFF.

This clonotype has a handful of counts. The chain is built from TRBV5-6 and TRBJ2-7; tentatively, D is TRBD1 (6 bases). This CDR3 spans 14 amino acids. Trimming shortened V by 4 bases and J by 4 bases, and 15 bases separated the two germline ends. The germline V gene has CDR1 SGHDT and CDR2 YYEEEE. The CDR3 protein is CASSGWTDPYEQYF. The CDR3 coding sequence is TGTGCCAGCAGCGGGTGGACAGACCCTTACGAGCAGTACTTC.